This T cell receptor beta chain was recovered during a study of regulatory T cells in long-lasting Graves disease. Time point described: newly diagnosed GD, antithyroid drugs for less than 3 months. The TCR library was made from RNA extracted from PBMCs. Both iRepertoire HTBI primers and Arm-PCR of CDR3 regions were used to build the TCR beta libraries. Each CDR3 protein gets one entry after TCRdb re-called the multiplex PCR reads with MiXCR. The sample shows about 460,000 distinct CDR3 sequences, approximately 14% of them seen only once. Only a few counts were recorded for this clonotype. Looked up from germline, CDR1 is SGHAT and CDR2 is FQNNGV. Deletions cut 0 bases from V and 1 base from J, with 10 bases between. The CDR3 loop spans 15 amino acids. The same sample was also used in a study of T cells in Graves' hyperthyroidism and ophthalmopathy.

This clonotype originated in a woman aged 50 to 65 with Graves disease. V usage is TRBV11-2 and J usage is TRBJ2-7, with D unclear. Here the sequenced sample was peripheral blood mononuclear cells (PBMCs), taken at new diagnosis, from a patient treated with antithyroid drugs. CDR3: CASSLDNLESYEQYF. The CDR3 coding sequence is TGTGCCAGCAGCTTAGACAATCTAGAATCCTACGAGCAGTACTTC.